Listed below are T cell receptor beta chains from one sample, sequenced in a study of CD8 T cells in Susac syndrome. Via MiXCR, TCRdb re-called the immunoSEQ multiplex PCR reads, giving one row per CDR3 protein. The sample shows a few hundred thousand distinct CDR3 sequences, around 93% of them seen only once. The sequenced sample consisted of CD4+ T cells from PBMCs. These receptors were collected from a human donor with Susac syndrome. The CDR3 runs from the conserved cysteine through the conserved F or W. A D gene is named only where the DNA matches it firmly. Size is stated for part of the rows, as once, few or many counts, or as a class when the clone is expanded.

d_gene: NA; v_gene: TRBV7-9; abundance: NA; j_gene: TRBJ2-3; CDR3aa: CASSLVLSPKSDTQYF; CDR3nt: TGTGCCAGCAGCTTAGTCCTGTCTCCCAAGTCAGATACGCAGTATTTT
d_gene: TRBD2; v_gene: TRBV5-4; abundance: NA; j_gene: TRBJ2-5; CDR3aa: CASSLDLAGTQETQYF; CDR3nt: TGTGCCAGCAGCTTGGATCTAGCGGGGACCCAAGAGACCCAGTACTTC
d_gene: TRBD1; v_gene: TRBV5-4; abundance: NA; j_gene: TRBJ1-5; CDR3aa: CASSRDRRPAQPQHF; CDR3nt: TGTGCCAGCAGCCGGGACAGGAGGCCGGCTCAGCCCCAGCATTTT
d_gene: NA; v_gene: TRBV7-2; abundance: NA; j_gene: TRBJ1-4; CDR3aa: CASSPQDQGNEKLFF; CDR3nt: TGTGCCAGCAGCCCGCAGGACCAGGGTAATGAAAAACTGTTTTTT
d_gene: TRBD1; v_gene: TRBV15; abundance: NA; j_gene: TRBJ1-3; CDR3aa: CATSRDRTASGNTIYF; CDR3nt: TGTGCCACCAGCAGGGACAGGACAGCCTCTGGAAACACCATATATTTT
d_gene: NA; v_gene: TRBV4-1; abundance: NA; j_gene: TRBJ1-5; CDR3aa: CASSQEDSRQPQHF; CDR3nt: TGCGCCAGCAGCCAAGAGGACTCTCGTCAGCCCCAGCATTTT
d_gene: TRBD1; v_gene: TRBV19; abundance: NA; j_gene: TRBJ2-1; CDR3aa: CASSTTDRGNEQFF; CDR3nt: TGTGCCAGTAGCACTACGGACAGGGGCAATGAGCAGTTCTTC
d_gene: NA; v_gene: TRBV30; abundance: NA; j_gene: TRBJ2-7; CDR3aa: CAWSVEHGTYEQYF; CDR3nt: TGTGCCTGGAGTGTAGAACATGGGACCTACGAGCAGTACTTC
d_gene: TRBD2; v_gene: TRBV20-1; abundance: NA; j_gene: TRBJ2-3; CDR3aa: CSAPRSGVDTQYF; CDR3nt: TGCAGTGCGCCCCGGAGCGGGGTCGATACGCAGTATTTT
d_gene: TRBD1; v_gene: TRBV7-2; abundance: few; j_gene: TRBJ2-2; CDR3aa: CASSPWTGDTGELFF; CDR3nt: TGTGCCAGCAGCCCCTGGACAGGAGACACCGGGGAGCTGTTTTTT
d_gene: TRBD1; v_gene: TRBV20-1; abundance: NA; j_gene: TRBJ1-6; CDR3aa: CSARATGGDSPLHF; CDR3nt: TGCAGTGCTAGGGCGACAGGGGGGGATTCACCCCTCCACTTT
d_gene: NA; v_gene: TRBV7-2; abundance: NA; j_gene: TRBJ1-2; CDR3aa: CASSLYTNYGYTF; CDR3nt: TGTGCCAGCAGCTTATACACTAACTATGGCTACACCTTC
d_gene: NA; v_gene: TRBV28; abundance: NA; j_gene: TRBJ1-6; CDR3aa: CASSLGRRASSYNSPLHF; CDR3nt: TGTGCCAGCAGTTTAGGGCGGCGAGCATCATCTTATAATTCACCCCTCCACTTT
d_gene: TRBD1; v_gene: TRBV7-3; abundance: NA; j_gene: TRBJ2-7; CDR3aa: CASSHTGGGLYEQYF; CDR3nt: TGTGCCAGCAGCCACACAGGGGGAGGCCTCTACGAGCAGTACTTC
d_gene: NA; v_gene: TRBV11-2; abundance: NA; j_gene: TRBJ1-2; CDR3aa: CASSAGVYGYTF; CDR3nt: TGTGCCAGCAGCGCAGGGGTCTATGGCTACACCTTC
d_gene: NA; v_gene: TRBV12-5; abundance: NA; j_gene: TRBJ2-7; CDR3aa: CASGLVPDTTASYEQYF; CDR3nt: TGTGCTAGTGGTTTGGTCCCGGACACAACGGCAAGCTACGAGCAGTACTTC
d_gene: TRBD1; v_gene: TRBV7-6; abundance: NA; j_gene: TRBJ2-2; CDR3aa: CALQGPKSVGELFF; CDR3nt: TGTGCTCTACAGGGGCCTAAATCGGTCGGGGAGCTGTTTTTT
d_gene: TRBD1; v_gene: TRBV14; abundance: NA; j_gene: TRBJ2-1; CDR3aa: CASSQVYRGYNEQFF; CDR3nt: TGTGCCAGCAGCCAAGTCTACAGGGGATACAATGAGCAGTTCTTC
d_gene: NA; v_gene: TRBV7-8; abundance: NA; j_gene: TRBJ1-5; CDR3aa: CASSLEGPNQPQHF; CDR3nt: TGTGCCAGCAGCTTAGAGGGTCCTAATCAGCCCCAGCATTTT
d_gene: NA; v_gene: TRBV10-3; abundance: NA; j_gene: TRBJ1-1; CDR3aa: CAISESGGGNTEAFF; CDR3nt: TGTGCCATCAGTGAGTCCGGGGGCGGGAACACTGAAGCTTTCTTT
d_gene: NA; v_gene: TRBV20-1; abundance: NA; j_gene: TRBJ1-6; CDR3aa: CSAAGVEGSPLHF; CDR3nt: TGCAGTGCTGCGGGGGTGGAGGGATCACCCCTCCACTTT
d_gene: NA; v_gene: TRBV30; abundance: NA; j_gene: TRBJ1-6; CDR3aa: CAWSVPWTDSSYNSPLHF; CDR3nt: TGTGCCTGGAGTGTACCCTGGACGGATAGCTCCTATAATTCACCCCTCCACTTT
d_gene: NA; v_gene: TRBV5-1; abundance: NA; j_gene: TRBJ2-5; CDR3aa: CASSFVGGDRETQYF; CDR3nt: TGCGCCAGCAGTTTCGTGGGAGGGGACAGAGAGACCCAGTACTTC
d_gene: NA; v_gene: TRBV6-5; abundance: NA; j_gene: TRBJ2-5; CDR3aa: CASTREETQYF; CDR3nt: TGTGCCAGCACCCGAGAAGAGACCCAGTACTTC
d_gene: NA; v_gene: TRBV5-1; abundance: once; j_gene: TRBJ1-1; CDR3aa: CASSPQGGSTEAFF; CDR3nt: TGCGCCAGCAGCCCCCAGGGAGGGTCCACTGAAGCTTTCTTT
d_gene: NA; v_gene: TRBV11-1; abundance: NA; j_gene: TRBJ2-7; CDR3aa: CASSFEAYEQYF; CDR3nt: TGTGCCAGCAGCTTCGAAGCCTACGAGCAGTACTTC
d_gene: NA; v_gene: TRBV10-3; abundance: NA; j_gene: TRBJ1-1; CDR3aa: CATYGGGITFF; CDR3nt: TGTGCCACCTATGGGGGCGGTATTACTTTCTTT
d_gene: NA; v_gene: TRBV15; abundance: once; j_gene: TRBJ2-3; CDR3aa: CATSGPVLGAYTDTQYF; CDR3nt: TGTGCCACCAGCGGACCGGTGTTAGGGGCCTACACAGATACGCAGTATTTT
d_gene: NA; v_gene: TRBV4-2; abundance: NA; j_gene: TRBJ1-5; CDR3aa: CASSQDFGGPQHF; CDR3nt: TGTGCCAGCAGCCAAGATTTCGGGGGGCCCCAGCATTTT
d_gene: NA; v_gene: TRBV7-3; abundance: NA; j_gene: TRBJ2-3; CDR3aa: CASSQDGTDTQYF; CDR3nt: TGTGCCAGCAGCCAGGACGGCACAGATACGCAGTATTTT
d_gene: NA; v_gene: TRBV4-2; abundance: NA; j_gene: TRBJ1-2; CDR3aa: CASSQHRSNYGYTF; CDR3nt: TGTGCCAGCAGCCAACACAGATCTAACTATGGCTACACCTTC
d_gene: NA; v_gene: TRBV6-2/TRBV6-3; abundance: NA; j_gene: TRBJ2-5; CDR3aa: CASSAAETQYF; CDR3nt: TGTGCCAGCAGTGCCGCCGAGACCCAGTACTTC
d_gene: NA; v_gene: TRBV5-1; abundance: NA; j_gene: TRBJ2-4; CDR3aa: CASSLMDRSNIQYF; CDR3nt: TGCGCCAGCAGCCTCATGGACAGATCAAACATTCAGTACTTC
d_gene: TRBD2; v_gene: TRBV7-9; abundance: NA; j_gene: TRBJ2-7; CDR3aa: CASSFLPGTSGGPGEQYF; CDR3nt: TGTGCCAGCAGCTTTCTTCCCGGGACTAGCGGGGGGCCGGGAGAGCAGTACTTC
d_gene: NA; v_gene: TRBV7-2; abundance: NA; j_gene: TRBJ1-4; CDR3aa: CASSLAPLGANEKLFF; CDR3nt: TGTGCCAGCAGCTTAGCGCCCCTAGGGGCTAATGAAAAACTGTTTTTT
d_gene: NA; v_gene: TRBV2; abundance: NA; j_gene: TRBJ2-2; CDR3aa: CASRRTPRNTGELFF; CDR3nt: TGTGCCAGCAGAAGGACACCTCGTAACACCGGGGAGCTGTTTTTT